The sample holds many counts of the clone carrying this TCR beta chain. Germline lookup yields CDR1 SEHNR and CDR2 FQNEAQ (reference sequence). After removal of 5 bases from V and 4 bases from J, the junction contained 11 bases not matched to a gene. The CDR3 loop spans 17 amino acids. These data originate in a study of T-cell reconstitution after alpha-beta-depleted transplantation in children. Unique molecular identifiers were built into the TCRbeta library. TCRdb fed the PCR reads into MiXCR, producing one record per CDR3 protein. The sample holds approximately 240,000 distinct CDR3 sequences, roughly 9% seen once.

This specimen was PBMCs from the stem cell graft donor, taken from the stem cell graft. The rearrangement joins TRBV7-9 to TRBJ2-1; 10 bases match TRBD2. The receptor's source is a human donor who donated a stem cell graft to a child with acute lymphoblastic leukemia. The CDR3 DNA reads TGTGCCAGCAGCCATCGAGCAGGACTAGCGGCATACAATGAGCAGTTCTTC. It specifies CASSHRAGLAAYNEQFF.